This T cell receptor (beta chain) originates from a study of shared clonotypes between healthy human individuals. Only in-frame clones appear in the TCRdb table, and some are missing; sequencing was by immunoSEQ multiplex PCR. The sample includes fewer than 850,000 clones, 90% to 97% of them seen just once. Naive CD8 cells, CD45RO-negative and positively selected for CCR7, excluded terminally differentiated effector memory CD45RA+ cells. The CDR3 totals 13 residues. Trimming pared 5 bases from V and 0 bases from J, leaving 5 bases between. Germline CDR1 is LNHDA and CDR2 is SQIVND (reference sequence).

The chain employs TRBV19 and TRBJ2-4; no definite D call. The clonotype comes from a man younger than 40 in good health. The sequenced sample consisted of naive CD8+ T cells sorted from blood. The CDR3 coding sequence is TGTGCCAGTAGTGAACTAGCCAAAAACATTCAGTACTTC. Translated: CASSELAKNIQYF.